These 8 T cell receptor beta chains originate from one sample sequenced in a study of control samples from healthy donors and cancer patients. The repertoire was sequenced with immunoSEQ multiplex PCR; TCRdb's copy has only in-frame clones and lacks some. This sample has hundreds of thousands of clones, with over 75% found just once. The specimen sequenced was PBMCs. The origin of the receptors is an older woman with lung cancer.

In the case of this clone: Additional DNA sequences in this sample encode the identical CDR3. The CDR3 DNA reads as TGTGCCAGCAGTTACCGGGACTCCCAAGAGACCCAGTACTTC. Its translation: CASSYRDSQETQYF. The chain recombines TRBV6-5 with TRBJ2-5, with D possibly being TRBD2 (6 bases). Deletions cut 2 bases from V and 1 base from J, with 8 bases between. Germline V lookup: CDR1 MNHEY, CDR2 SVGAGI. The CDR3 is 14 amino acids.

This chain uses TRBV18 with TRBJ1-2, with 7 nucleotides matching TRBD1. Germline V gene lookup returns CDR1 KGHSH and CDR2 LQKENI. V lost 3 bases to trimming and J lost 4 bases; unmatched junction nucleotides: 8. The CDR3 is 15 residues long. The CDR3 DNA follows: TGTGCCAGCTCACCGGGGACAGTGCCTGTCTATGGCTACACCTTC. This gives the protein CASSPGTVPVYGYTF.

Remarks on this clone: Within the sample, other DNA sequences also encode this same CDR3. V usage is TRBV3-1 (or the pseudogene TRBV3-2) and J usage is TRBJ2-7; D is unresolved. The V end lost 3 bases, the J end lost 4 bases, and 4 bases lay between the germline ends. Germline V lookup: CDR1 LGHDT, CDR2 YNNKEL (reference sequence). The CDR3 consists of 11 residues. The CDR3 nucleotides read TGTGCCAGCAGCCAGAGGTACGAGCAGTACTTC. Protein product: CASSQRYEQYF.

V usage is TRBV6-6 and J usage is TRBJ1-5; TRBD1 might be the D (6 bases). Germline values: CDR1 MNHNY, CDR2 SVGAGI (reference sequence). V was pared by 2 bases and J by 7 bases, with 18 bases between. The CDR3 length is 16 residues. This chain's CDR3 is CASSYLQGIGGQPQHF. The CDR3 DNA follows: TGTGCCAGCAGTTACCTCCAGGGGATAGGTGGGCAGCCCCAGCATTTT.

This sequence joins TRBV9 and TRBJ2-5; 9 nucleotides agree with TRBD2. The CDR3 has 17 amino acids. V was clipped by 0 bases and J by 6 bases; unmatched bases: 12. Germline V lookup: CDR1 SGDLS, CDR2 YYNGEE. This CDR3 reads CASSVVAGARATKTQYF. Written as DNA, the CDR3 is TGTGCCAGCAGCGTAGTAGCGGGGGCCCGTGCGACAAAGACCCAGTACTTC.

This clone was counted between two and nine times. J is TRBJ2-7 and V is TRBV13; D uncertain. V dropped 2 bases and J dropped 0 bases, with 8 bases sitting between them. The CDR3 consists of 14 residues. Looked up from germline, CDR1 is PRHDT and CDR2 is FYEKMQ (reference sequence). In nucleotides, the CDR3 is TGTGCCAGCAGCTTAAGGGCTAGCTCCTACGAGCAGTACTTC. Amino acid sequence: CASSLRASSYEQYF.

As for this clone: Other DNA sequences in the same sample also yield this CDR3. The CDR3 loop is CASSQGTGGYEQYF. DNA of the CDR3: TGTGCCAGCAGCCAGGGGACAGGGGGCTACGAGCAGTACTTC. The chain uses TRBV3-1 (or the pseudogene TRBV3-2) and TRBJ2-7, with 11 bases aligning to TRBD1. The CDR3 totals 14 residues. With V trimmed by 3 bases and J by 3 bases, 1 base remained unmatched. Germline assignment: CDR1 LGHDT and CDR2 YNNKEL (reference sequence).

This CDR3 reads CASSTRGEGLATEAFF. CDR3 nucleotide sequence: TGTGCCAGTAGTACCCGGGGGGAGGGACTCGCAACTGAAGCTTTCTTT. The chain uses TRBV19 and TRBJ1-1, with D perhaps TRBD1 (5 bases). The CDR3 covers 16 residues. The V and J ends lost 4 bases and 5 bases respectively, with 20 bases between them. Germline CDR1 and CDR2: LNHDA and SQIVND (reference sequence).